The 20 T cell receptor beta chains reported below all come from one sample, sequenced in a study of blood T cell repertoires in COVID-19. Clones were read by immunoSEQ multiplex PCR, and TCRdb kept only the in-frame ones, dropping some. The sample lists around 53,000 clones, approximately 87% occurring once. Source material: peripheral blood. These receptors came from a man aged 50 to 60 with acute or convalescent COVID-19.

The chain combines TRBV11-3 with TRBJ2-2, with D possibly being TRBD2 (5 bases). Germline V CDR1 and CDR2: SGHNT, YENEEA. The V gene lost 2 bases and the J gene lost 7 bases, with 11 bases spanning the gap. This CDR3 is built from 14 residues. CDR3 in amino acids: CASSLRTPGGELFF. In DNA, the CDR3 is TGTGCCAGCAGCTTACGGACTCCGGGCGGGGAGCTGTTTTTT.

The chain carries TRBV7-3 and TRBJ1-5; TRBD1 might be the D (5 bases). CDR3 size: 15 residues. Trimming took 5 bases from V and 3 from J, leaving 14 bases between them. Germline loops: CDR1 SGHTA, CDR2 FQGTGA. The CDR3 protein is CASSLHAGPNQPQHF. CDR3 in DNA: TGTGCCAGCAGCCTCCACGCAGGGCCCAATCAGCCCCAGCATTTT.

This rearrangement joins TRBV11-2 to TRBJ2-3; D call uncertain. The CDR3 consists of 17 residues. Trimming pared 3 bases from V and 0 bases from J, leaving 16 bases between. Germline V gives CDR1 SGHAT, CDR2 FQNNGV. CDR3 residues: CASSLSAHPSSTDTQYF. In DNA form, the CDR3 reads TGTGCCAGCAGCTTGAGCGCTCATCCTTCTAGCACAGATACGCAGTATTTT. Full variable domain (rest looked up from reference TRBV11-2 and TRBJ2-3): EAGVAQSPRYKIIEKRQSVAFWCNPISGHATLYWYQQILGQGPKLLIQFQNNGVVDDSQLPKDRFSAERLKGVDSTLKIQPAKLEDSAVYLCASSLSAHPSSTDTQYFGPGTRLTVL.

This clone occurred once. This chain uses TRBV28 with TRBJ2-2; TRBD1 matches 9 bases. Germline V CDR1 and CDR2: MDHEN, SYDVKM. The CDR3 runs to 15 residues. V lost 7 bases, J lost 1 base, and 4 bases stayed unmatched. This CDR3 reads CASTRTGVNTGELFF. The CDR3 region has the DNA TGTGCCAGCACCCGGACAGGGGTGAACACCGGGGAGCTGTTTTTT.

The genes are TRBV7-9 and TRBJ2-7; 13 bases fit TRBD2. Germline V gene lookup returns CDR1 SEHNR and CDR2 FQNEAQ (reference sequence). J lost 4 bases, V lost 4 bases, and 4 bases had no gene match. This CDR3 is 15 amino acids long. This CDR3 is CASSYGTSGTYEQYF. As DNA, the CDR3 is TGTGCCAGCAGCTACGGGACTAGCGGGACATACGAGCAGTACTTC. The full variable domain, completed using reference TRBV7-9 and TRBJ2-7, is DTGVSQNPRHKITKRGQNVTFRCDPISEHNRLYWYRQTLGQGPEFLTYFQNEAQLEKSRLLSDRFSAERPKGSFSTLEIQRTEQGDSAMYLCASSYGTSGTYEQYFGPGTRLTVT.

A single count supports this clone. Here the CDR3 reads CASSVAPAGGPQETQYF. DNA of the CDR3: TGTGCCAGCAGCGTAGCTCCAGCGGGGGGGCCCCAAGAGACCCAGTACTTC. V and J are TRBV9 and TRBJ2-5, with TRBD2 matching over 10 bases. The V and J ends lost 0 bases and 1 base, in that order; junction bases with no gene match: 6. The CDR3 is made up of 17 amino acids. Germline V lookup: CDR1 SGDLS, CDR2 YYNGEE.

V and J are TRBV18 and TRBJ2-5, with D perhaps matching TRBD1 (6 bases). Trimming removed 1 base from V and 5 bases from J, with 11 bases in between. Germline lookup yields CDR1 KGHSH and CDR2 LQKENI. The CDR3 is 14 amino acids. The CDR3 here is CASSPQQGGETQYF. CDR3 DNA sequence: TGTGCCAGCTCACCACAACAGGGTGGGGAGACCCAGTACTTC.

The rearrangement links TRBV3-1 (or the pseudogene TRBV3-2) to TRBJ2-7, with 8 bases identical to TRBD1. Trimming took 4 bases from V and 4 from J; bases not matched to a gene: 12. The CDR3 is made up of 16 amino acids. Germline V gene sequence: CDR1 LGHDT, CDR2 YNNKEL (reference sequence). CDR3 DNA sequence: TGTGCCAGCAGCCGGAACCCAGGGGGCGCCTCGTACGAGCAGTACTTC. This gives the protein CASSRNPGGASYEQYF.

The genes are TRBV24-1 and TRBJ2-1; 15 bases agree with TRBD2. The CDR3 runs to 17 residues. V shed 4 bases and J 8 bases; nucleotides not matched to a gene: 8. The germline gives CDR1 KGHDR, CDR2 SFDVKD. The CDR3 nucleotides read TGTGCCACCAGTGACCCGAGGACTAGCGGGGGGGAGTATGAGCAGTTCTTC. Amino acids: CATSDPRTSGGEYEQFF.

The chain is built from TRBV6-5 and TRBJ2-5; 7 nucleotides match TRBD1. CDR1 and CDR2 from the germline V gene are MNHEY and SVGAGI. The CDR3 runs to 13 residues. After removal of 4 bases from V and 2 bases from J, the junction contained 1 base not matched to a gene. CDR3 residues: CASSSGQQETQYF. The CDR3 coding sequence is TGTGCCAGCAGTTCGGGACAGCAAGAGACCCAGTACTTC.

V and J are TRBV7-9 and TRBJ1-3; D unresolved. V lost 1 base to trimming and J lost 0 bases, with 10 bases between them. The CDR3 runs to 16 residues. Germline assignment: CDR1 SEHNR and CDR2 FQNEAQ (reference sequence). CDR3 nucleotide sequence: TGTGCCAGCAGCTTAGGTTCTGGGAGCTCTGGAAACACCATATATTTT. Translation gives CASSLGSGSSGNTIYF.

The genes are TRBV11-1 and TRBJ1-1; D unresolved. The CDR3 runs 14 residues. Trimming cost V 1 base and J 1 base, with 7 bases left between them. Per the germline V gene, CDR1 is SGHAT and CDR2 is FQDESV (reference sequence). CDR3 nucleotide sequence: TGTGCCAGCAGCTTAGGGACTGGGAACACTGAAGCTTTCTTT. Its protein product is CASSLGTGNTEAFF.

This chain connects TRBV11-2 to TRBJ1-5; no reliable D call. The CDR3 runs 14 residues. V shed 2 bases and J shed 3 bases, with 8 bases lying between them. CDR1 SGHAT and CDR2 FQNNGV come from the germline V gene. The CDR3 here is CASSLNGLNQPQHF. The DNA for the CDR3 is TGTGCCAGCAGCTTAAATGGACTCAATCAGCCCCAGCATTTT.

Written as DNA, the CDR3 is TGTGCCAGCAGCTTAGGCCCGGGACTAGCGGGGGCCTCTAGCACAGATACGCAGTATTTT. It specifies CASSLGPGLAGASSTDTQYF. The chain employs TRBV13 and TRBJ2-3, with TRBD2 identical over 14 bases. The CDR3 spans 20 residues. The V gene's germline CDR1 is PRHDT and CDR2 FYEKMQ (reference sequence). V lost 0 bases, J lost 0 bases, and 8 bases stayed unmatched. The complete variable domain, with remaining parts taken from reference TRBV13 and TRBJ2-3, reads AAGVIQSPRHLIKEKRETATLKCYPIPRHDTVYWYQQGPGQDPQFLISFYEKMQSDKGSIPDRFSAQQFSDYHSELNMSSLELGDSALYFCASSLGPGLAGASSTDTQYFGPGTRLTVL.

The chain's CDR3 is CASRTTPIDRGRTEAFF. The CDR3 region has the DNA TGTGCCAGCAGAACTACCCCCATTGACAGGGGACGGACTGAAGCTTTCTTT. This chain joins TRBV7-8 and TRBJ1-1; 8 bases fit TRBD1. Germline loops: CDR1 SGHVS, CDR2 FQNEAQ. The trim removed 6 bases at V and 5 bases at J, leaving 17 bases unmatched. CDR3 length: 17 amino acids.

This sequence joins TRBV27 and TRBJ1-2, with D possibly TRBD1 on 5 matching bases. The CDR3 runs 15 residues. Trimming removed 5 bases from V and 0 bases from J, with 13 bases in between. Germline V gene data show CDR1 as MNHEY and CDR2 as SMNVEV (reference sequence). In nucleotides, the CDR3 is TGTGCCAGCAGTCCCCTTGGGGCAGCTAACTATGGCTACACCTTC. As protein: CASSPLGAANYGYTF.

The V call is TRBV6-4, the J call TRBJ2-3; 7 bases are shared with TRBD2. V dropped 0 bases and J dropped 3; count of bases not matched to a gene: 6. The CDR3 has 16 residues. Per the germline V gene, CDR1 is MRHNA and CDR2 is SNTAGT. The CDR3 sequence: CASSDSTEGGTDTQYF. The CDR3 DNA reads as TGTGCCAGCAGTGACTCGACGGAGGGAGGGACAGATACGCAGTATTTT.

The chain combines TRBV5-4 with TRBJ1-2; D might be TRBD1 (5 bases). The CDR3 sequence is 13 residues long. Trimming stripped 4 bases from V and 6 bases from J, with 13 bases between. The V gene's germline CDR1 is SGHNT and CDR2 YYREEE (reference sequence). The CDR3 is CASSPGGGDGYTF. The CDR3 nucleotides read TGTGCCAGCAGCCCCGGTGGGGGGGATGGCTACACCTTC.

This clone has more than one count but fewer than ten. This sequence joins TRBV4-1 and TRBJ2-1, with a possible D match to TRBD1 (5 bases). Germline V CDR1 and CDR2: MGHRA, YSYEKL. The CDR3 sequence is 15 residues long. Trimming took 2 bases from V and 4 from J, leaving 12 bases between them. CDR3 nucleotide sequence: TGCGCCAGCAGCCAACAGGGCCAGGCGTACAATGAGCAGTTCTTC. As protein: CASSQQGQAYNEQFF.

The chain carries TRBV30 and TRBJ1-5; D gene unclear. Germline CDR1 is GTSNPN and CDR2 is SVGIG (reference sequence). CDR3 length: 13 residues. The V gene lost 0 bases and the J gene lost 5 bases, with 8 bases spanning the gap. Written as DNA, the CDR3 is TGTGCCTGGAGTGTAACCGGGGATCAGCCCCAGCATTTT. Amino acid sequence: CAWSVTGDQPQHF.